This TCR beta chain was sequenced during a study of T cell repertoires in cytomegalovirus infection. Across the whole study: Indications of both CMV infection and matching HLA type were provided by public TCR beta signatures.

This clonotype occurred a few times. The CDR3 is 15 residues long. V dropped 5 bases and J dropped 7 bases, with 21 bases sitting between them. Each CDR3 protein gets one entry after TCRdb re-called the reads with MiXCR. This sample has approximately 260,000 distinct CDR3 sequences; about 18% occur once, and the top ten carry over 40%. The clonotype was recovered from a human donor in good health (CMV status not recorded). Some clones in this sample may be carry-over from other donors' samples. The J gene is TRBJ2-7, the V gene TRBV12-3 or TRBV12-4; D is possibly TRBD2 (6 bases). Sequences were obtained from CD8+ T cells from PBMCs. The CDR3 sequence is CASSRLRGEVREQYF. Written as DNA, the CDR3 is TGTGCCAGCAGTCGCCTCAGAGGGGAGGTTAGGGAGCAGTACTTC.